The 21 T cell receptor beta chains presented below share a single source sample, sequenced in a study of Tregs in tolerant kidney transplant recipients. Data came from immunoSEQ multiplex PCR; TCRdb stores just in-frame clones and leaves some out. The sample holds some 60,000 clones, about 86% seen once. The specimen sequenced was CD4+ T cells from blood. Receptors originate from a human donor in good health.

The V call is TRBV19, the J call TRBJ1-5; 7 nucleotides align to TRBD1. J was trimmed by 6 bases and V by 3 bases; bases with no gene match: 11. Germline CDR1 and CDR2: LNHDA and SQIVND (reference sequence). The CDR3 has 16 amino acids. The CDR3 sequence is CASSIWRGGGGQPQHF. CDR3 nucleotides: TGTGCCAGTAGTATTTGGCGGGGAGGGGGCGGTCAGCCCCAGCATTTT.

J is TRBJ2-7 and V is TRBV5-4; no reliable D call. The CDR3 runs 12 residues. Germline lookup yields CDR1 SGHNT and CDR2 YYREEE (reference sequence). Trimming removed 4 bases at V and 5 bases at J, with 10 bases between. The CDR3 DNA follows: TGTGCCAGCAGCCCCTCATCTAACGAGCAGTACTTC. Protein product: CASSPSSNEQYF. The full variable domain, its missing parts supplied by reference TRBV5-4 and TRBJ2-7, is ETGVTQSPTHLIKTRGQQVTLRCSSQSGHNTVSWYQQALGQGPQFIFQYYREEENGRGNFPPRFSGLQFPNYSSELNVNALELDDSALYLCASSPSSNEQYFGPGTRLTVT.

This rearrangement joins TRBV5-6 to TRBJ2-5; the D gene could be TRBD1 or TRBD2 (5 bases each). CDR1 and CDR2 (germline): SGHDT, YYEEEE. This CDR3 is built from 12 residues. The V and J ends lost 4 bases and 4 bases respectively, with 8 bases between them. The CDR3: CASSPRGETQYF. In DNA form, the CDR3 reads TGTGCCAGCAGCCCGAGGGGAGAGACCCAGTACTTC.

This clone was recorded only once. This chain uses TRBV5-6 with TRBJ1-4, with 9 positions matching TRBD1. The V segment lost 4 bases and the J segment 8 bases; nucleotides outside the gene matches: 9. Germline V gene lookup returns CDR1 SGHDT and CDR2 YYEEEE. This CDR3 is 15 amino acids long. CDR3 DNA sequence: TGTGCCAGCAGCCCCGGGACAGGGTTCCTGGAAAAACTGTTTTTT. The encoded protein is CASSPGTGFLEKLFF.

This clone was recorded a few times. This chain joins TRBV7-9 and TRBJ2-7; 7 bases line up with TRBD1. The CDR3 is 18 amino acids. V lost 5 bases, J lost 4 bases, and 20 bases stayed unmatched. In germline, CDR1 is SEHNR, CDR2 FQNEAQ (reference sequence). This CDR3 is CASSPHTNRGGSFYEQYF. Here the CDR3 DNA reads TGTGCCAGCAGCCCCCACACTAACCGAGGGGGCTCTTTTTACGAGCAGTACTTC.

This chain links TRBV5-1 with TRBJ2-7; TRBD1 might be the D (6 bases). Per germline, CDR1 SGHRS and CDR2 YFSETQ. The CDR3 sequence is 13 residues long. V lost 4 bases and J lost 5, with 13 bases in between. The CDR3 here is CASSGDQGNEQYF. The CDR3, as DNA: TGCGCCAGCAGCGGGGACCAGGGGAACGAGCAGTACTTC.

The V gene is TRBV7-7, the J gene TRBJ1-4; possibly TRBD1 for D (5 bases). The CDR3 consists of 14 residues. Trimming took 8 bases from V and 5 from J, leaving 15 bases between them. The germline V gene encodes CDR1 SSHAT and CDR2 FNYEAQ (reference sequence). The CDR3 loop is CASGPGPFNEKLFF. The CDR3, as DNA: TGTGCCAGCGGACCAGGGCCTTTCAATGAAAAACTGTTTTTT. The full variable domain, in which reference TRBV7-7 and TRBJ1-4 provide the parts outside the CDR3, is GAGVSQSPRYKVTKRGQDVTLRCDPISSHATLYWYQQALGQGPEFLTYFNYEAQPDKSGLPSDRFSAERPEGSISTLTIQRTEQRDSAMYRCASGPGPFNEKLFFGSGTQLSVL.

This clone was observed a few times. This CDR3 is CASTSGTNTGELFF. The CDR3 DNA follows: TGTGCCAGCACCAGCGGGACAAACACCGGGGAGCTGTTTTTT. The chain recombines TRBV2 with TRBJ2-2; D may be TRBD2 (7 bases). The germline CDR1 and CDR2 sequences are SNHLY and FYNNEI. V was shortened by 7 bases and J by 2 bases, with 11 bases between the two germline ends. There are 14 residues in the CDR3.

The J gene is TRBJ1-6, the V gene TRBV7-2; possibly TRBD1 for D (6 bases). V shed 6 bases and J shed 7 bases, with 16 bases lying between them. CDR3 length equals 15 residues. Per the germline V gene, CDR1 is SGHTA and CDR2 is FQGNSA. CDR3 bases: TGTGCCAGCAGGGGGAGGGGGGCCAGGAATTCACCCCTCCACTTT. Translation: CASRGRGARNSPLHF. Full variable domain (missing parts from reference TRBV7-2 and TRBJ1-6): GAGVSQSPSNKVTEKGKDVELRCDPISGHTALYWYRQSLGQGLEFLIYFQGNSAPDKSGLPSDRFSAERTGGSVSTLTIQRTQQEDSAVYLCASRGRGARNSPLHFGNGTRLTVT.

The J gene is TRBJ1-4, the V gene TRBV27, with a tentative D call TRBD1 (6 bases). V shed 4 bases and J shed 10 bases, with 19 bases lying between them. Germline-derived CDR1 and CDR2 are MNHEY and SMNVEV (reference sequence). There are 15 residues in the CDR3. The CDR3 reads CASSSRGTNHAKLFF. The CDR3 nucleotides read TGTGCCAGCAGTTCGAGGGGGACAAACCACGCAAAACTGTTTTTT.

V gene TRBV10-3 combines with J gene TRBJ2-7; TRBD1 or TRBD2 may be the D gene (5 bases each). CDR1 and CDR2 (germline): ENHRY, SYGVKD. The CDR3 has 12 residues. V was pared by 2 bases and J by 3 bases, with 5 bases between. CDR3 nucleotides: TGTGCCATCAGTGAGGGGGGCTACGAGCAGTACTTC. Translating gives CAISEGGYEQYF.

The chain combines TRBV10-2 with TRBJ2-1, with no clear D. With 10 bases removed from V and 0 bases from J, the gap between germline ends came to 22 bases. Per the germline V gene, CDR1 is WSHSY and CDR2 is SAAADI. CDR3 size: 17 residues. CDR3 DNA: TGCGCCACTAGAAGGTCGAGCATTTCGGCCTCCTACAATGAGCAGTTCTTC. It yields the protein CATRRSSISASYNEQFF.

The chain uses TRBV5-1 and TRBJ1-3; 8 bases fit TRBD1. Germline V gene data show CDR1 as SGHRS and CDR2 as YFSETQ. This CDR3 is built from 13 residues. V trimming: 1 base; J trimming: 7 bases; junction bases outside the gene matches: 1. The CDR3 coding sequence is TGCGCCAGCAGCTTGACAGGGGGGAACACCATATATTTT. Its protein is CASSLTGGNTIYF.

This chain uses TRBV9 with TRBJ1-2, with TRBD1 identical over 8 bases. V lost 4 bases to trimming and J lost 8 bases; unmatched junction nucleotides: 7. Germline V gives CDR1 SGDLS, CDR2 YYNGEE. The CDR3 spans 13 residues. CDR3 nucleotide sequence: TGTGCCAGCAGCTCGACAGGGGCGCGGGGCTACACCTTC. Translating it yields CASSSTGARGYTF.

The chain recombines TRBV30 with TRBJ1-1; a possible D gene is TRBD1 (5 bases). V was shortened by 2 bases and J by 0 bases, with 13 bases between the two germline ends. The CDR3 runs 15 residues. CDR1 is GTSNPN, CDR2 SVGIG, per germline (reference sequence). The CDR3 bases are TGTGCCTGGAGTCCCCCAATGGGGCTGAACACTGAAGCTTTCTTT. Residues: CAWSPPMGLNTEAFF. Full variable domain (outside the CDR3, taken from reference TRBV30 and TRBJ1-1): SQTIHQWPATLVQPVGSPLSLECTVEGTSNPNLYWYRQAAGRGLQLLFYSVGIGQISSEVPQNLSASRPQDRQFILSSKKLLLSDSGFYLCAWSPPMGLNTEAFFGQGTRLTVV.

This sequence joins TRBV10-2 and TRBJ2-3; TRBD2 agrees at 7 bases. CDR1 WSHSY and CDR2 SAAADI come from the germline V gene. Trimming at V came to 3 bases and at J to 4 bases, leaving 1 base not matched to a gene. This CDR3 is 13 amino acids long. CDR3: CASSERGADTQYF. As DNA, the CDR3 is TGCGCCAGCAGTGAACGGGGGGCAGATACGCAGTATTTT.

The chain combines TRBV6-5 with TRBJ2-7; 11 bases map to TRBD1. V trimming: 1 base; J trimming: 5 bases; junction bases outside the gene matches: 1. Germline CDR1 is MNHEY and CDR2 is SVGAGI. CDR3 length: 14 residues. The CDR3 sequence: CASSYWTGGNEQYF. As DNA, the CDR3 is TGTGCCAGCAGTTACTGGACAGGGGGCAACGAGCAGTACTTC.

V is TRBV29-1 and J is TRBJ1-2; 7 nucleotides agree with TRBD1. The ends lost 4 bases at V and 8 bases at J; junction bases unmatched: 7. This CDR3 region has 12 residues. CDR1 is SQVTM, CDR2 ANQGSEA, per germline. The CDR3 nucleotides are TGCAGCGTTGCGAGGGGGCGAACGGGCTACACCTTC. Encoded protein: CSVARGRTGYTF.

The genes are TRBV6-5 and TRBJ2-7, with 9 nucleotides matching TRBD2. Germline loops: CDR1 MNHEY, CDR2 SVGAGI. This CDR3 comprises 14 residues. V trimming: 8 bases; J trimming: 2 bases; junction bases outside the gene matches: 7. The CDR3 protein is CASLGLALPYEQYF. The CDR3 region has the DNA TGTGCCAGCCTGGGACTAGCTCTACCCTACGAGCAGTACTTC.

This chain links TRBV15 with TRBJ2-5, with D maybe TRBD2 (6 bases). The CDR3 consists of 15 residues. In germline, CDR1 is LNHNV, CDR2 YYDKDF (reference sequence). V dropped 3 bases and J dropped 2 bases, with 13 bases sitting between them. CDR3 nucleotides: TGTGCCACCAGCAGTTCTTTAGCGGTACAAGAGACCCAGTACTTC. This encodes CATSSSLAVQETQYF.

This rearrangement joins TRBV5-5 to TRBJ2-7; 10 nucleotides agree with TRBD2. The CDR3 runs to 16 residues. Germline lookup yields CDR1 SGHKS and CDR2 YYEKEE (reference sequence). V was clipped by 5 bases and J by 3 bases; unmatched bases: 11. The CDR3 bases are TGTGCCAGCAGTCCCGGCGCTAGCGGGGGTCTCTACGAGCAGTACTTC. This translates into CASSPGASGGLYEQYF.